A selection of T cell receptor beta chains follows, all from one sample in a study of long-term antiretroviral therapy in people with HIV. Clones were read by immunoSEQ multiplex PCR, and TCRdb kept only the in-frame ones, dropping some. The data contain roughly 18,000 clones, roughly 89% of them singletons. The input for sequencing was unsorted PBMCs, taken 3 years after starting antiretroviral therapy. The receptors were sampled from a man in his fifties or sixties with HIV. CDR3s leave out the opening cysteine and the closing phenylalanine or tryptophan. The order of the fields is J gene, clone size, V gene, CDR3 protein. Expanded clones are given a class, and other clones once, few, many or no size at all.

J gene: TRBJ1-1; clone size: -; V gene: TRBV19; CDR3 protein: ASIVTGGLTEAF
J gene: TRBJ2-2; clone size: -; V gene: TRBV27; CDR3 protein: ASSFRTLNTGELF
J gene: TRBJ2-7; clone size: -; V gene: TRBV27; CDR3 protein: ASSSTTGNYEQY
J gene: TRBJ2-7; clone size: once; V gene: TRBV19; CDR3 protein: ASSMAGGSYEQY
J gene: TRBJ1-1; clone size: -; V gene: TRBV5-1; CDR3 protein: ASIRGGDGSTEAF
J gene: TRBJ2-7; clone size: few; V gene: TRBV29-1; CDR3 protein: SVAGPGQGGGEQY
J gene: TRBJ1-5; clone size: -; V gene: TRBV28; CDR3 protein: ASSLRFGGQPQH
J gene: TRBJ2-7; clone size: -; V gene: TRBV4-1; CDR3 protein: ASSLYRDDSYEQY
J gene: TRBJ1-1; clone size: -; V gene: TRBV19; CDR3 protein: ASSMGTGGTEAF
J gene: TRBJ1-2; clone size: -; V gene: TRBV5-1; CDR3 protein: ASGTGPQNYGYT
J gene: TRBJ2-3; clone size: -; V gene: TRBV5-6; CDR3 protein: ASGSRPTDTQY
J gene: TRBJ2-7; clone size: -; V gene: TRBV5-1; CDR3 protein: ASSLYGTASYEQY
J gene: TRBJ1-5; clone size: -; V gene: TRBV10-1; CDR3 protein: ATPDGSNQPQH
J gene: TRBJ2-3; clone size: -; V gene: TRBV7-2; CDR3 protein: ASSLTMSTDTQY
J gene: TRBJ1-2; clone size: -; V gene: TRBV10-2; CDR3 protein: ASSESTGVSYT
J gene: TRBJ2-7; clone size: few; V gene: TRBV19; CDR3 protein: ASSMTSGAAEQY
J gene: TRBJ1-1; clone size: -; V gene: TRBV27; CDR3 protein: ASSSSPRGMNTEAF
J gene: TRBJ1-1; clone size: -; V gene: TRBV2; CDR3 protein: ASSKGRMNTEAF
J gene: TRBJ2-7; clone size: -; V gene: TRBV27; CDR3 protein: ASSPGVLGEQY
J gene: TRBJ1-2; clone size: -; V gene: TRBV6-1; CDR3 protein: ASSERQGIFGYT
J gene: TRBJ2-2; clone size: -; V gene: TRBV6-4; CDR3 protein: ASQALVGAGELF
J gene: TRBJ2-7; clone size: -; V gene: TRBV7-5; CDR3 protein: VRSLGAQSYEQY